A selection of T cell receptor beta chains follows, all from one sample in a study of CD8+ T cells in alopecia areata. Produced via immunoSEQ multiplex PCR; TCRdb's table is partial and in-frame only. The table includes 180,000 or so clones, less than 80% detected once. The source was CD8+ T cells sorted from blood, collected at week 0. The receptors were sampled from a human donor with alopecia areata. Both conserved end residues are part of each CDR3. D genes are given only for firm matches. Rows may omit the clone size; those that give it use once, few, many or a size class.

V	D	size	J	CDR3	DNA
TRBV4-1	NA	NA	TRBJ1-1	CASSQEGVGYTEAFF	TGCGCCAGCAGCCAAGAAGGAGTGGGGTATACTGAAGCTTTCTTT
TRBV27	NA	few	TRBJ1-1	CASHDVGGQAFF	TGTGCCAGCCATGACGTGGGGGGCCAAGCTTTCTTT
TRBV4-1	TRBD2	few	TRBJ2-4	CASSQAPAGGPRNIQYF	TGCGCCAGCAGCCAAGCCCCAGCGGGGGGGCCCCGAAACATTCAGTACTTC
TRBV20-1	NA	NA	TRBJ2-1	CSAPKYNEQFF	TGCAGTGCTCCGAAATACAATGAGCAGTTCTTC
TRBV4-1	NA	NA	TRBJ1-1	CASSQSRTEAFF	TGCGCCAGCAGCCAATCCCGGACTGAAGCTTTCTTT
TRBV5-6	NA	NA	TRBJ2-7	CASSLGINYEQYF	TGTGCCAGCAGCTTGGGTATTAACTACGAGCAGTACTTC
TRBV7-9	TRBD1	NA	TRBJ1-6	CATEEEGASSYNSPLHF	TGTGCCACCGAAGAAGAGGGGGCGAGCTCCTATAATTCACCCCTCCACTTT
TRBV13	NA	NA	TRBJ2-2	CASSPARRTGELFF	TGTGCCAGCAGCCCCGCACGACGGACCGGGGAGCTGTTTTTT
TRBV29-1	NA	NA	TRBJ1-2	CSVPHPHDYGYTF	TGCAGCGTTCCACACCCCCATGACTATGGCTACACCTTC
TRBV6-5	TRBD2	NA	TRBJ2-1	CASRGSGGAIDEQFF	TGTGCCAGCAGAGGTAGCGGGGGGGCTATTGATGAGCAGTTCTTC
TRBV5-6	TRBD2	NA	TRBJ2-2	CASSSGGYTGELFF	TGTGCCAGCAGTAGCGGGGGATACACCGGGGAGCTGTTTTTT
TRBV6-5	TRBD2	few	TRBJ2-2	CASRLRGEETGELFF	TGTGCCAGCAGACTGCGGGGGGAGGAAACCGGGGAGCTGTTTTTT
TRBV2	NA	NA	TRBJ1-1	CASGTYEAFF	TGTGCCAGTGGGACTTATGAAGCTTTCTTT
TRBV7-9	NA	few	TRBJ2-7	CASSSSTRSSYEQYF	TGTGCCAGCAGCTCTTCGACAAGGAGCTCCTACGAGCAGTACTTC
TRBV30	NA	NA	TRBJ2-1	CAWTPTGTNEQFF	TGTGCCTGGACCCCTACGGGTACCAATGAGCAGTTCTTC
TRBV6-6	NA	many	TRBJ2-4	CASTYRSLDEWDIQYF	TGTGCCAGCACCTACCGATCCCTGGACGAATGGGACATTCAGTACTTC
TRBV13	TRBD1	NA	TRBJ1-2	CASSSPGTGVGYTF	TGTGCCAGCAGCTCTCCAGGGACAGGGGTTGGCTACACCTTC
TRBV29-1	TRBD2	NA	TRBJ2-2	CSVDVLAGGKRQPTGELFF	TGCAGCGTTGATGTTCTAGCGGGGGGGAAGAGACAACCGACCGGGGAGCTGTTTTTT
TRBV30	TRBD2	once	TRBJ2-3	CAWTIAGGPKDTQYF	TGTGCCTGGACGATAGCGGGGGGGCCGAAAGATACGCAGTATTTT
TRBV15	NA	NA	TRBJ2-1	CATEWGAGAHNEQFF	TGTGCCACCGAATGGGGGGCAGGGGCCCACAATGAGCAGTTCTTC
TRBV9	NA	NA	TRBJ2-7	CASSVGGVDYEQYF	TGTGCCAGCAGCGTAGGGGGAGTCGACTACGAGCAGTACTTC
TRBV11-2	NA	NA	TRBJ1-2	CASSLAGTGYTF	TGTGCCAGCAGCTTAGCAGGGACTGGCTACACCTTC
TRBV5-6	NA	NA	TRBJ2-7	CASSLGLGEQYF	TGTGCCAGCAGCCTGGGACTGGGCGAGCAGTACTTC
TRBV6-5	TRBD1	NA	TRBJ2-7	CASTTGTGVYEQYF	TGTGCCAGCACTACCGGGACAGGGGTCTACGAGCAGTACTTC
TRBV29-1	NA	NA	TRBJ2-3	CSVDLGTSTDTQYF	TGCAGCGTTGACCTAGGGACCAGCACAGATACGCAGTATTTT
TRBV29-1	NA	NA	TRBJ1-4	CSVARLDLNEKLFF	TGCAGCGTTGCCCGACTAGACCTTAATGAAAAACTGTTTTTT
TRBV30	TRBD1	NA	TRBJ2-7	CAWSSGGPDEQYF	TGTGCCTGGAGTTCAGGGGGTCCCGACGAGCAGTACTTC
TRBV10-2	TRBD1	NA	TRBJ2-1	CASRGDRGDNEQFF	TGCGCCAGCAGGGGAGACAGGGGAGACAATGAGCAGTTCTTC
TRBV6-5	TRBD1	once	TRBJ2-7	CASSYFTGDPYEQYF	TGTGCCAGCAGTTACTTTACAGGGGACCCCTACGAGCAGTACTTC
TRBV9	TRBD2	once	TRBJ2-1	CASSAPSGGEPEQFF	TGTGCCAGCAGCGCGCCTAGCGGGGGGGAGCCTGAGCAGTTCTTC
TRBV15	NA	NA	TRBJ2-1	CATSRANEQFF	TGTGCCACCAGCAGAGCGAATGAGCAGTTCTTC
TRBV5-1	NA	NA	TRBJ2-1	CASSLGGYNEQFF	TGCGCCAGCAGCTTGGGCGGCTACAATGAGCAGTTCTTC
TRBV6-5	NA	NA	TRBJ2-5	CASSPPGRRETQYF	TGTGCCAGCAGTCCACCGGGACGAAGGGAGACCCAGTACTTC
TRBV6-1	NA	NA	TRBJ1-2	CASSEARGDGYTF	TGTGCCAGCAGTGAAGCGAGAGGAGATGGCTACACCTTC
TRBV30	NA	NA	TRBJ1-1	CAWSVHKNTEAFF	TGTGCCTGGAGTGTTCACAAGAACACTGAAGCTTTCTTT
TRBV27	TRBD1	once	TRBJ1-5	CASSPFRGSQPQHF	TGTGCCAGCAGTCCTTTCAGGGGGTCGCAGCCCCAGCATTTT
TRBV27	TRBD1	NA	TRBJ2-7	CATEAGTGAHEQYF	TGTGCCACCGAGGCCGGGACAGGGGCACACGAGCAGTACTTC
TRBV15	NA	NA	TRBJ2-1	CATQGSYNEQFF	TGTGCCACCCAGGGGAGCTACAATGAGCAGTTCTTC
TRBV28	TRBD1	few	TRBJ1-2	CASSPGQFYGYTF	TGTGCCAGCAGCCCGGGACAGTTCTATGGCTACACCTTC
TRBV6-5	NA	NA	TRBJ1-1	CASSYSLGANTEAFF	TGTGCCAGCAGTTACTCGCTTGGAGCGAACACTGAAGCTTTCTTT
TRBV7-9	TRBD2	NA	TRBJ2-7	CASSSGTRRYEQYF	TGTGCCAGCAGCTCCGGGACTAGGAGATACGAGCAGTACTTC
TRBV19	NA	few	TRBJ1-1	CASTLSVFRPEAFF	TGTGCCAGTACCCTCTCCGTGTTCCGGCCTGAAGCTTTCTTT
TRBV7-9	NA	NA	TRBJ1-1	CASRSGTEAFF	TGTGCCAGTCGTTCGGGGACTGAAGCTTTCTTT
TRBV25-1	NA	few	TRBJ2-5	CASSDHPGRGQETQYF	TGTGCCAGCAGTGACCACCCTGGCAGGGGCCAAGAGACCCAGTACTTC
TRBV6-1	NA	NA	TRBJ2-7	CASTTGPGSSYAQYF	TGTGCCAGCACCACTGGGCCGGGAAGCTCCTACGCGCAGTACTTC
TRBV30	NA	NA	TRBJ1-5	CAWSVEGNQPQHF	TGTGCCTGGAGTGTAGAGGGAAACCAGCCCCAGCATTTT
TRBV6-5	NA	NA	TRBJ1-2	CASKTELGAVYGYTF	TGTGCCAGCAAGACCGAGTTGGGGGCGGTCTATGGCTACACCTTC
TRBV25-1	NA	NA	TRBJ2-7	CASSLGPEQYF	TGTGCCAGCAGTCTGGGCCCGGAGCAGTACTTC
TRBV4-1	NA	medium-sized	TRBJ2-7	CASSQETGWWEQYF	TGCGCCAGCAGCCAGGAGACAGGTTGGTGGGAGCAGTACTTC
TRBV2	NA	NA	TRBJ2-3	CASSEGPNTDTQYF	TGTGCCAGCAGTGAAGGTCCAAACACAGATACGCAGTATTTT
TRBV5-6	NA	NA	TRBJ2-4	CASSLGRNIQYF	TGTGCCAGCAGCTTGGGGAGGAACATTCAGTACTTC
TRBV2	NA	NA	TRBJ2-5	CASSEVAEETQYF	TGTGCCAGCAGTGAAGTTGCAGAAGAGACCCAGTACTTC
TRBV9	NA	NA	TRBJ1-2	CASTPPGLYGYTF	TGTGCCAGCACACCCCCGGGGCTTTATGGCTACACCTTC
TRBV11-2	TRBD1	NA	TRBJ2-7	CASSTGQEPFYEQYF	TGTGCCAGCAGCACAGGACAGGAGCCCTTCTACGAGCAGTACTTC
TRBV15	NA	few	TRBJ1-6	CATSRGGTLNSPLHF	TGTGCCACCAGCAGAGGAGGGACACTAAATTCACCCCTCCACTTT